A selection of T cell receptor beta chains follows, all from one sample in a study of blood T cell repertoires in COVID-19. Profiling relied on immunoSEQ multiplex PCR, and the TCRdb table lists in-frame clones only, not all of them. This table has roughly 300,000 clones, roughly 87% appearing once. Sequenced sample: PBMCs or T cells enriched from blood (not recorded which). The receptors were sampled from a woman aged 25 to 39 who had recovered from COVID-19. Each CDR3 is given with its conserved first and last residue. The listing skips clone size in some rows; elsewhere it reads once, few, many or a size class.

clone_size: NA; cdr3_length: 15; v_call: TRBV19; cdr3_aa: CASSPRDRAGQPQHF
clone_size: NA; cdr3_length: 11; v_call: TRBV30; cdr3_aa: CAWSGNSPLHF
clone_size: NA; cdr3_length: 13; v_call: TRBV10-3; cdr3_aa: CALSGPSGNTIYF
clone_size: once; cdr3_length: 14; v_call: TRBV28; cdr3_aa: CASSPDRGRGKLFF
clone_size: NA; cdr3_length: 15; v_call: TRBV4-2; cdr3_aa: CASSPPHGSSYEQYF
clone_size: NA; cdr3_length: 11; v_call: TRBV2; cdr3_aa: CASSGRNGYTF
clone_size: NA; cdr3_length: 15; v_call: TRBV7-6; cdr3_aa: CASSPSGGPDGPQYF
clone_size: NA; cdr3_length: 14; v_call: TRBV9; cdr3_aa: CASSPYQGNYGYTF
clone_size: NA; cdr3_length: 14; v_call: TRBV5-1; cdr3_aa: CASSLGGGKQPQHF
clone_size: once; cdr3_length: 17; v_call: TRBV30; cdr3_aa: CAWSGWGGLVSQETQYF
clone_size: NA; cdr3_length: 12; v_call: TRBV6-2/TRBV6-3; cdr3_aa: CASSYSRDIQYF
clone_size: NA; cdr3_length: 17; v_call: TRBV30; cdr3_aa: CAWSVLPGTAGGSTQYF
clone_size: NA; cdr3_length: 18; v_call: TRBV4-2; cdr3_aa: CASSQEGRVNNVGEKLFF
clone_size: NA; cdr3_length: 15; v_call: TRBV5-1; cdr3_aa: CASSPTGGGAYEQYF
clone_size: NA; cdr3_length: 12; v_call: TRBV19; cdr3_aa: CASSIGDRALYF
clone_size: NA; cdr3_length: 12; v_call: TRBV2; cdr3_aa: CASSDPGNEAFF
clone_size: NA; cdr3_length: 13; v_call: TRBV6-5; cdr3_aa: CASSYFLAGEQFF
clone_size: once; cdr3_length: 15; v_call: TRBV7-9; cdr3_aa: CASSLAYGENTEAFF
clone_size: NA; cdr3_length: 14; v_call: TRBV27; cdr3_aa: CASSLDRLNYGYTF
clone_size: NA; cdr3_length: 15; v_call: TRBV11-2; cdr3_aa: CASSLARQGWTEAFF
clone_size: NA; cdr3_length: 14; v_call: TRBV18; cdr3_aa: CASSPARRDGELFF
clone_size: NA; cdr3_length: 17; v_call: TRBV5-1; cdr3_aa: CASSPGSAGGQNTEAFF
clone_size: NA; cdr3_length: 14; v_call: TRBV19; cdr3_aa: CASSRGQGSYGYTF
clone_size: NA; cdr3_length: 14; v_call: TRBV13; cdr3_aa: CASSFRGVNTEAFF
clone_size: once; cdr3_length: 18; v_call: TRBV4-3; cdr3_aa: CASSQDAGLAGGANVLTF
clone_size: NA; cdr3_length: 17; v_call: TRBV4-3; cdr3_aa: CASSQDIGSSYNSPLHF
clone_size: NA; cdr3_length: 14; v_call: TRBV5-4; cdr3_aa: CASSPGWGAYEQYF
clone_size: NA; cdr3_length: 15; v_call: TRBV9; cdr3_aa: CASSPEGQGYYGYTF
clone_size: NA; cdr3_length: 14; v_call: TRBV7-9; cdr3_aa: CASSADRVPGELFF
clone_size: NA; cdr3_length: 15; v_call: TRBV7-3; cdr3_aa: CASSLGVAGPYEQYF
clone_size: NA; cdr3_length: 14; v_call: TRBV24-1; cdr3_aa: CATSIIGVDTEAFF
clone_size: once; cdr3_length: 15; v_call: TRBV21-1; cdr3_aa: CASSKGADMNTEAFF
clone_size: NA; cdr3_length: 14; v_call: TRBV6-1; cdr3_aa: CASSDGQEVVGYTF
clone_size: NA; cdr3_length: 13; v_call: TRBV7-6; cdr3_aa: CASSLGPSYEQYF
clone_size: NA; cdr3_length: 16; v_call: TRBV30; cdr3_aa: CAWRGARGTASSRAFF
clone_size: few; cdr3_length: 14; v_call: TRBV7-9; cdr3_aa: CASSSDYTGETQYF
clone_size: NA; cdr3_length: 14; v_call: TRBV5-8; cdr3_aa: CASSPRRRRGEQYF
clone_size: NA; cdr3_length: 15; v_call: TRBV25-1; cdr3_aa: CASSEFRDSNEKLFF
clone_size: once; cdr3_length: 15; v_call: TRBV5-1; cdr3_aa: CASSLGPAGGWEQFF
clone_size: NA; cdr3_length: 12; v_call: TRBV27; cdr3_aa: CASSGPYSPLHF
clone_size: NA; cdr3_length: 15; v_call: TRBV27; cdr3_aa: CASSLIRTPGGTQYF